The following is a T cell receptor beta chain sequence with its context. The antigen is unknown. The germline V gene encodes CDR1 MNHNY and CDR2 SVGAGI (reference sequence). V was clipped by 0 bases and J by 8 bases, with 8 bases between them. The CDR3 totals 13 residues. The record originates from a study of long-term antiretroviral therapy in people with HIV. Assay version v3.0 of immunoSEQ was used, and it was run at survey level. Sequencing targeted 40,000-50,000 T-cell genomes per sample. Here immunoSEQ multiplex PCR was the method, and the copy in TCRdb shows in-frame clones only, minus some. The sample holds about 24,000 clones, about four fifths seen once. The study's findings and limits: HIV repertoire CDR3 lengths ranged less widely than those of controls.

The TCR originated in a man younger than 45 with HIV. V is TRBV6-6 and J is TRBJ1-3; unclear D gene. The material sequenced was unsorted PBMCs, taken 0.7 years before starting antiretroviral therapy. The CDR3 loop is CASSYSPRDTIYF. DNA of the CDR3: TGTGCCAGCAGTTACTCGCCCCGGGACACCATATATTTT.